One and the same sample provided the 27 T cell receptor beta chains below, sequenced in a study of blood T cell repertoires in COVID-19. The repertoire was sequenced with immunoSEQ multiplex PCR; TCRdb's copy has only in-frame clones and lacks some. Of about 160,000 clones detected, approximately 84% appear once; the ten largest clones hold about a fifth. Sequenced sample: peripheral blood. The receptors were gathered from a woman of 80 years or more with acute or convalescent COVID-19.

This chain connects TRBV18 to TRBJ1-2; D perhaps matches TRBD1 (5 bases). Germline V gives CDR1 KGHSH, CDR2 LQKENI. The CDR3 sequence is 17 residues long. V was clipped by 2 bases and J by 4 bases, with 20 bases between them. The CDR3 reads CASSPAARASTFYGYTF. CDR3 DNA: TGTGCCAGCTCACCAGCGGCCAGGGCCTCTACCTTCTATGGCTACACCTTC. The full variable domain, its missing parts supplied by reference TRBV18 and TRBJ1-2, is NAGVMQNPRHLVRRRGQEARLRCSPMKGHSHVYWYRQLPEEGLKFMVYLQKENIIDESGMPKERFSAEFPKEGPSILRIQQVVRGDSAAYFCASSPAARASTFYGYTFGSGTRLTVV.

The chain is built from TRBV5-4 and TRBJ1-6; 7 bases agree with TRBD1. Germline V gene data show CDR1 as SGHNT and CDR2 as YYREEE (reference sequence). V lost 4 bases, J lost 9 bases, and 10 bases stayed unmatched. The CDR3 runs to 15 residues. The CDR3, as DNA: TGTGCCAGCAGCCCAACCCGGGACAGAGTTTCACCCCTCCACTTT. This encodes CASSPTRDRVSPLHF.

The rearrangement uses TRBV30 and TRBJ1-5, with a possible D match to TRBD1 (6 bases). This CDR3 comprises 14 residues. Trimming pared 0 bases from V and 1 base from J, leaving 7 bases between. Per germline, CDR1 GTSNPN and CDR2 SVGIG (reference sequence). The chain's CDR3 is CAWSVGASNQPQHF. The CDR3 nucleotides read TGTGCCTGGAGTGTGGGGGCAAGCAATCAGCCCCAGCATTTT. The full variable domain, rest sourced from reference TRBV30 and TRBJ1-5, is SQTIHQWPATLVQPVGSPLSLECTVEGTSNPNLYWYRQAAGRGLQLLFYSVGIGQISSEVPQNLSASRPQDRQFILSSKKLLLSDSGFYLCAWSVGASNQPQHFGDGTRLSIL.

The rearrangement joins TRBV5-1 to TRBJ1-5; the D is unclear. V lost 2 bases to trimming and J lost 5 bases, with 11 bases between them. Germline loops: CDR1 SGHRS, CDR2 YFSETQ. CDR3 length equals 14 residues. CDR3 protein: CASSLGGGDQPQHF. In DNA, the CDR3 is TGCGCCAGCAGCTTAGGAGGCGGTGATCAGCCCCAGCATTTT.

In its sample, this clone was seen once. The CDR3 nucleotides are TGTGCCAGCAGCCCTGACCCAGGTGGGAATCAGCCCCAGCATTTT. As protein: CASSPDPGGNQPQHF. The J gene is TRBJ1-5, the V gene TRBV9; D is unresolved. CDR1 and CDR2 (germline): SGDLS, YYNGEE. The CDR3 has 15 amino acids. V lost 4 bases and J 4 bases, leaving 15 bases between the germline ends.

This clone was picked up one time. This rearrangement joins TRBV25-1 to TRBJ2-1; TRBD1 matches at 7 bases. The CDR3 covers 14 residues. V shed 5 bases, J shed 7 bases, and the junction held 8 bases outside the gene matches. Germline V gene lookup returns CDR1 MGHDK and CDR2 SYGVNS. The CDR3 DNA reads as TGTGCCAGCAGTCGTCAGACAGGGACAAATGAGCAGTTCTTC. This gives the protein CASSRQTGTNEQFF.

This chain uses TRBV30 with TRBJ1-1; 8 bases align to TRBD1. This CDR3 contains 14 residues. With V trimmed by 3 bases and J by 1 base, 4 bases remained unmatched. In germline, CDR1 is GTSNPN, CDR2 SVGIG (reference sequence). CDR3 DNA sequence: TGTGCCTGGAGCATCGGGACAGGGAACACTGAAGCTTTCTTT. Protein: CAWSIGTGNTEAFF.

The rearrangement uses TRBV29-1 and TRBJ2-7; possible D gene TRBD2, 7 bases. The CDR3 is 13 residues long. Germline CDR1 and CDR2: SQVTM and ANQGSEA. Trimming removed 7 bases at V and 2 bases at J, with 15 bases between. The CDR3 loop is CSAQGRAAYEQYF. The CDR3 DNA is TGCAGCGCCCAGGGGAGGGCCGCCTACGAGCAGTACTTC.

The V call is TRBV10-3, the J call TRBJ2-2; 7 nucleotides line up with TRBD1. J lost 2 bases, V lost 11 bases, and 8 bases had no gene match. Germline values: CDR1 ENHRY, CDR2 SYGVKD. The CDR3 is 14 amino acids. The CDR3 spells CAALGDRNTGELFF. For the CDR3, the DNA is TGTGCCGCCCTGGGGGACAGAAACACCGGGGAGCTGTTTTTT.

The chain joins TRBV12-5 to TRBJ1-1; weak D call: TRBD1 (5 bases). The CDR3 loop spans 15 amino acids. The ends were cut back, 3 bases at V and 7 bases at J, with 18 bases in the middle. Germline V lookup: CDR1 LGHNT, CDR2 FRNRAP. The CDR3 DNA reads as TGTGCTAGTGGTTTTGCCCAGACAGTGAGGCTTGAAGCTTTCTTT. Its protein product is CASGFAQTVRLEAFF.

The V and J genes are TRBV3-1 (or the pseudogene TRBV3-2) and TRBJ1-2; D remains ambiguous. This CDR3 has 15 amino acids. CDR1 LGHDT and CDR2 YNNKEL come from the germline V gene (reference sequence). Deletions cut 3 bases from V and 5 bases from J, with 16 bases between. As DNA, the CDR3 is TGTGCCAGCAGCCACTCCGATCCTACAGTTTATGGCTACACCTTC. It specifies CASSHSDPTVYGYTF.

V is TRBV5-8 and J is TRBJ1-5, with a weak D call TRBD1 (5 bases). V dropped 4 bases and J dropped 2 bases, with 16 bases sitting between them. CDR3 size: 16 residues. Looked up from germline, CDR1 is SGHTS and CDR2 is YDEGEE. The CDR3 loop is CASSRSTGYGNQPQHF. CDR3 nucleotides: TGTGCCAGCAGCCGATCTACAGGTTATGGCAATCAGCCCCAGCATTTT.

This chain links TRBV7-9 with TRBJ1-1; D gene unclear. In germline, CDR1 is SEHNR, CDR2 FQNEAQ (reference sequence). The CDR3 spans 14 residues. V lost 1 base and J lost 1, with 7 bases in between. CDR3 in DNA: TGTGCCAGCAGCTTAGGTCCAAAGAACACTGAAGCTTTCTTT. Its protein is CASSLGPKNTEAFF.

The chain is built from TRBV2 and TRBJ2-2; D possibly corresponds to TRBD2 (6 bases). This CDR3 region has 12 residues. Trimming pared 11 bases from V and 2 bases from J, leaving 9 bases between. Germline V lookup: CDR1 SNHLY, CDR2 FYNNEI. In DNA, the CDR3 is TGTGCCGGGGGGATAAACACCGGGGAGCTGTTTTTT. Its translation is CAGGINTGELFF.

The rearrangement links TRBV11-3 to TRBJ2-2; TRBD1 matches at 9 bases. The CDR3 has 16 residues. Germline loops: CDR1 SGHNT, CDR2 YENEEA. V gave up 4 bases and J gave up 6 bases; unmatched junction bases: 9. This chain's CDR3 is CASSYLTGGLAGELFF. Written as DNA, the CDR3 is TGTGCCAGCAGCTACCTCACAGGGGGCTTGGCCGGGGAGCTGTTTTTT.

The genes are TRBV6-6 and TRBJ2-3, with 8 nucleotides matching TRBD1. Unmatched junction bases numbered 5, after V lost 6 bases and J lost 3 bases. The CDR3 is made up of 14 amino acids. The V gene's germline CDR1 is MNHNY and CDR2 SVGAGI (reference sequence). In DNA, the CDR3 is TGTGCCAGCAGCACCGGGACAGGTACAGATACGCAGTATTTT. Protein: CASSTGTGTDTQYF.

This clone was detected a few times. This chain links TRBV3-1 (or the pseudogene TRBV3-2) with TRBJ2-6, with D perhaps TRBD2 (6 bases). The CDR3 totals 15 residues. V was pared by 4 bases and J by 0 bases, with 7 bases between. CDR1 and CDR2 (germline): LGHDT, YNNKEL (reference sequence). The CDR3, as DNA: TGTGCCAGCAGCCCGGACTACTCTGGGGCCAACGTCCTGACTTTC. It codes for CASSPDYSGANVLTF.

V is TRBV5-1 and J is TRBJ1-4; no clear D gene. Trimming left V 3 bases short and J 8 bases short, with 23 bases between. Germline CDR1 and CDR2: SGHRS and YFSETQ. CDR3 size: 17 residues. This chain's CDR3 is CASSSTPGFYPGEKLFF. CDR3 bases: TGCGCCAGCAGCTCTACTCCCGGGTTCTACCCCGGGGAAAAACTGTTTTTT.

This chain links TRBV6-5 with TRBJ1-4; weak D call: TRBD1 (5 bases). Trimming removed 10 bases from V and 10 bases from J, with 13 bases in between. The CDR3 totals 11 residues. Germline V gives CDR1 MNHEY, CDR2 SVGAGI. In nucleotides, the CDR3 is TGTGCCACCCAGGGAACTGGAAAACTGTTTTTT. Its translation is CATQGTGKLFF.

The chain is built from TRBV3-1 (or the pseudogene TRBV3-2) and TRBJ2-3, with unresolved D. The V gene's germline CDR1 is LGHDT and CDR2 YNNKEL (reference sequence). V was cut by 2 bases and J by 4 bases, with 19 bases left in between. This CDR3 comprises 17 residues. The CDR3 spells CASSQSWRPTGSDTQYF. The DNA of the CDR3 is TGTGCCAGCAGCCAATCCTGGCGCCCAACCGGGTCAGATACGCAGTATTTT.

This rearrangement joins TRBV11-3 to TRBJ2-1, with D maybe TRBD2 (6 bases). CDR1 is SGHNT and CDR2 is YENEEA in the germline V gene. The CDR3 is 15 residues long. Trimming shortened V by 1 base and J by 4 bases, and 11 bases separated the two germline ends. CDR3 residues: CASSLVAGSYNEQFF. Here the CDR3 DNA reads TGTGCCAGCAGCTTAGTGGCGGGATCGTACAATGAGCAGTTCTTC.

The chain is built from TRBV11-3 and TRBJ1-3; no definite D call. Germline CDR1 is SGHNT and CDR2 is YENEEA. V was clipped by 5 bases and J by 1 base, with 9 bases between them. CDR3 length equals 14 residues. CDR3 region: CASSAGSSGNTIYF. In DNA, the CDR3 is TGTGCCAGCAGCGCGGGTTCTTCTGGAAACACCATATATTTT.

The chain is built from TRBV19 and TRBJ1-5; 8 nucleotides line up with TRBD1. CDR3 length: 16 residues. CDR1 and CDR2 from the germline V gene are LNHDA and SQIVND (reference sequence). With V trimmed by 4 bases and J by 5 bases, 10 bases remained unmatched. CDR3 sequence reads: CASSTRTGRNHQPQHF. In DNA, the CDR3 is TGTGCCAGTAGTACTCGGACAGGGCGCAACCATCAGCCCCAGCATTTT.

Here the CDR3 reads CASSLLAGFTDTQYF. CDR3 bases: TGTGCCAGCAGCCTGTTAGCGGGGTTCACAGATACGCAGTATTTT. This chain links TRBV9 with TRBJ2-3; 8 bases match TRBD2. The CDR3 is made up of 15 amino acids. Germline CDR1 and CDR2: SGDLS and YYNGEE. The V and J ends lost 4 bases and 2 bases, in that order; junction bases with no gene match: 6.

This clone occurred a few times. Germline and junction disagree at one end, which may indicate a read error. V usage is TRBV19 and J usage is TRBJ2-4, with 7 positions matching TRBD1. This CDR3 has 15 residues. CDR1 is LNHDA and CDR2 is SQIVND in the germline V gene (reference sequence). CDR3 protein: CASSKGAWSKNIQYF. The CDR3 coding sequence is TGTGCCAGCAGTAAGGGGGCATGGTCCAAAAACATTCAGTACTTC.

The V and J genes are TRBV19 and TRBJ1-4; TRBD1 matches at 7 bases. The CDR3 is made up of 13 amino acids. Germline loops: CDR1 LNHDA, CDR2 SQIVND (reference sequence). V dropped 7 bases and J dropped 8; count of bases not matched to a gene: 7. CDR3 region: CASNDRDNEKLFF. The CDR3 DNA is TGTGCCAGTAATGACAGGGATAACGAAAAACTGTTTTTT.

This clone turned up a few times. The chain uses TRBV7-9 and TRBJ2-2; 7 bases are a match to TRBD2. The junction had 11 bases not matched to a gene; V was cut back by 5 bases and J by 5 bases. Germline CDR1 is SEHNR and CDR2 is FQNEAQ (reference sequence). This CDR3 is 16 amino acids long. The CDR3 protein is CASSTFRASGTGELFF. CDR3 bases: TGTGCCAGCAGCACCTTTAGAGCTAGCGGTACCGGGGAGCTGTTTTTT.